The 15 T cell receptor beta chains below all came from one sample that was sequenced in a study of blood T cell repertoires in COVID-19. Profiling relied on immunoSEQ multiplex PCR, and the TCRdb table lists in-frame clones only, not all of them. Among over 200,000 clones listed, 65% to 85% were seen once. The sequencing input was peripheral blood. Every receptor here comes from a man aged 45-65 years with active or convalescent COVID-19.

V and J are TRBV7-2 and TRBJ1-2; 7 nucleotides align to TRBD1. CDR1 and CDR2 from the germline V gene are SGHTA and FQGNSA. The CDR3 runs to 14 residues. Trimming took 5 bases from V and 6 from J; bases not matched to a gene: 9. CDR3 residues: CASSPRDSRDGYTF. The CDR3, as DNA: TGTGCCAGCAGCCCGAGGGACAGTCGGGATGGCTACACCTTC.

The chain links TRBV19 to TRBJ1-3; possible D gene TRBD1, 5 bases. Between the trimmed V and J ends, which lost 10 bases and 4 bases, there was a span of 17 bases. Germline values: CDR1 LNHDA, CDR2 SQIVND (reference sequence). The CDR3 is 14 amino acids. CDR3 in DNA: TGTGCCACCTCCTTTCAGGGTACCGGAAACACCATATATTTT. Translating gives CATSFQGTGNTIYF.

This rearrangement joins TRBV5-1 to TRBJ1-3; TRBD1 agrees at 9 bases. The ends lost 5 bases at V and 4 bases at J; junction bases unmatched: 7. Germline CDR1 reads SGHRS; CDR2 reads YFSETQ. This CDR3 is built from 15 residues. DNA of the CDR3: TGCGCCAGCAGTCGGGACAGGGAGACGGGAAACACCATATATTTT. Protein product: CASSRDRETGNTIYF.

The chain carries TRBV6-1 and TRBJ1-1; weak D call: TRBD1 (6 bases). CDR3 length equals 15 residues. With 2 bases removed from V and 7 bases from J, the gap between germline ends came to 17 bases. Germline CDR1 and CDR2: MNHNS and SASEGT. The CDR3 bases are TGTGCCAGCAGTGAATTCAGGGGCTCACCTCGTGAAGCTTTCTTT. Translation gives CASSEFRGSPREAFF.

The chain links TRBV11-2 to TRBJ2-3, with 13 bases lining up with TRBD2. The CDR3 is made up of 16 amino acids. CDR1 is SGHAT, CDR2 FQNNGV, per germline. The J segment lost 6 bases and the V segment lost 5 bases, leaving 8 bases of the junction unmatched. The CDR3 DNA reads TGTGCCAGCAGCCGCCGAACGACTAGCGGGGGGGATACGCAGTATTTT. Residues: CASSRRTTSGGDTQYF.

This clone was detected a few times. The chain carries TRBV19 and TRBJ1-2; no definite D call. CDR3 length: 14 residues. From germline, CDR1 is LNHDA and CDR2 SQIVND (reference sequence). V lost 6 bases, J lost 2 bases, and 13 bases lay in between. The CDR3 DNA sequence: TGTGCCAGTAGCCCGGGTCCCCGAAACTATGGCTACACCTTC. Translating gives CASSPGPRNYGYTF.

The CDR3 sequence is CASSSGGADNSPLHF. CDR3 nucleotides: TGTGCCAGCAGTTCCGGGGGAGCGGATAATTCACCCCTCCACTTT. The V call is TRBV6-5, the J call TRBJ1-6, with D possibly matching TRBD1 (5 bases). CDR1 MNHEY and CDR2 SVGAGI come from the germline V gene. The V end lost 4 bases, the J end lost 5 bases, and 12 bases lay between the germline ends. The CDR3 covers 15 residues.

The DNA of the CDR3 is TGTGCCAGCAGCCCCTGGCGGGGGGCCCCAGATACGCAGTATTTT. It encodes CASSPWRGAPDTQYF. The chain joins TRBV11-3 to TRBJ2-3; 8 bases match TRBD2. V gave up 5 bases and J gave up 4 bases; unmatched junction bases: 8. The CDR3 totals 15 residues. Germline V gives CDR1 SGHNT, CDR2 YENEEA.

This clone was seen a handful of times. The V and J genes are TRBV29-1 and TRBJ1-6; D ambiguous. The V gene's germline CDR1 is SQVTM and CDR2 ANQGSEA. The CDR3 sequence is 12 residues long. V dropped 7 bases and J dropped 7 bases, with 11 bases sitting between them. The CDR3 DNA is TGCAGCGCCTCCGACGGGAATTCACCCCTCCACTTT. Its protein product is CSASDGNSPLHF.

The table lists this clone with a count of one. The CDR3 coding sequence is TGTGCCAGTTCCCCGGGCGCTAGCCGTCAAGAGACCCAGTACTTC. Its protein is CASSPGASRQETQYF. The chain has TRBV19 and TRBJ2-5; possibly TRBD2 for D (5 bases). Trimming took 8 bases from V and 2 from J, leaving 18 bases between them. This CDR3 has 15 residues. The V gene's germline CDR1 is LNHDA and CDR2 SQIVND (reference sequence).

The rearrangement uses TRBV5-4 and TRBJ2-2; 11 bases map to TRBD2. After removal of 6 bases from V and 7 bases from J, the junction contained 8 bases not matched to a gene. The CDR3 totals 15 residues. The V gene's germline CDR1 is SGHNT and CDR2 YYREEE (reference sequence). As DNA, the CDR3 is TGTGCCAGCAAACGACTAGCGGGGCCTGGCGGGGAGCTGTTTTTT. Translated, it gives CASKRLAGPGGELFF. The full variable domain, its missing parts supplied by reference TRBV5-4 and TRBJ2-2, is ETGVTQSPTHLIKTRGQQVTLRCSSQSGHNTVSWYQQALGQGPQFIFQYYREEENGRGNFPPRFSGLQFPNYSSELNVNALELDDSALYLCASKRLAGPGGELFFGEGSRLTVL.

This clone has more than one count but fewer than ten. The chain uses TRBV19 and TRBJ2-1; TRBD1 agrees at 9 bases. Germline CDR1 is LNHDA and CDR2 is SQIVND (reference sequence). V gave up 8 bases and J gave up 7 bases; unmatched junction bases: 15. The CDR3 spans 16 residues. This CDR3 is CASAGTGKRGWNEQFF. CDR3 in DNA: TGTGCCAGTGCCGGGACAGGGAAACGTGGCTGGAATGAGCAGTTCTTC.

DNA of the CDR3: TGTGCCAGCAGCTTGTCAAGACAGGGTCGGGATCAGCCCCAGCATTTT. It codes for CASSLSRQGRDQPQHF. This chain joins TRBV5-4 and TRBJ1-5, with 7 nucleotides matching TRBD1. The CDR3 is 16 amino acids. CDR1 and CDR2 (germline): SGHNT, YYREEE (reference sequence). The ends lost 1 base at V and 5 bases at J; junction bases unmatched: 9.

The CDR3 region has the DNA TGTGCCAGCAGCATTGGACTAGCGGACTCCACAGATACGCAGTATTTT. Amino acids: CASSIGLADSTDTQYF. The chain couples TRBV7-3 to TRBJ2-3; 10 bases map to TRBD2. The V and J ends lost 5 bases and 2 bases, in that order; junction bases with no gene match: 7. The CDR3 contains 16 residues. Germline values: CDR1 SGHTA, CDR2 FQGTGA.

The rearrangement joins TRBV5-6 to TRBJ1-5, with 7 bases that match TRBD1. CDR1 SGHDT and CDR2 YYEEEE come from the germline V gene. V lost 1 base and J lost 3; bases outside the gene matches: 4. CDR3 size: 15 residues. This CDR3 is CASSLKDRINQPQHF. The CDR3 DNA sequence: TGTGCCAGCAGCTTGAAGGACAGGATCAATCAGCCCCAGCATTTT.